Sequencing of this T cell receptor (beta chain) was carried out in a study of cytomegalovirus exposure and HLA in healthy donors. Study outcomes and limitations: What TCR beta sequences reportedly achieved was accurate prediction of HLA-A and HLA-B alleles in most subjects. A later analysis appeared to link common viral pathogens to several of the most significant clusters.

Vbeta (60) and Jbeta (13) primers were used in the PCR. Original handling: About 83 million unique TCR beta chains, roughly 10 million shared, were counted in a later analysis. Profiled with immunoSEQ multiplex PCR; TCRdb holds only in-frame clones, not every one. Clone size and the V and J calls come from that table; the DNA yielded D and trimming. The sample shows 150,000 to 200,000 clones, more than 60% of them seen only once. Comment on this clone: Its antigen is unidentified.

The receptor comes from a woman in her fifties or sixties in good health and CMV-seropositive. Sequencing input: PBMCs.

CDR3 DNA: TGTGCCAGCAGCTTAATAGGGGGGGACACAGATACGCAGTATTTT. This translates into CASSLIGGDTDTQYF. This chain uses TRBV7-3 with TRBJ2-3, with TRBD2 as a possible D gene (7 bases). In germline, CDR1 is SGHTA, CDR2 FQGTGA. Trimming left V 1 base short and J 2 bases short, with 10 bases between. This CDR3 spans 15 amino acids.